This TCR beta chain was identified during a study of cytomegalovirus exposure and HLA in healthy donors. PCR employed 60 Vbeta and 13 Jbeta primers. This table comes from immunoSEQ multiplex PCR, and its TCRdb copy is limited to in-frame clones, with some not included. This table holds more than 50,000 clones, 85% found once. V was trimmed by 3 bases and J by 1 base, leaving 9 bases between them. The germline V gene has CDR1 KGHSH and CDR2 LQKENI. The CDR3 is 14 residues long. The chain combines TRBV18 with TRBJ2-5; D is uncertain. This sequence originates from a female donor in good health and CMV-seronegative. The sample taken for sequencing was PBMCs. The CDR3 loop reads CASSPSHSQETQYF. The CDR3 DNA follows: TGTGCCAGCTCACCTTCTCACAGCCAAGAGACCCAGTACTTC.